Listed below are T cell receptor beta chains from one sample, sequenced in a study of blood T cell repertoires in COVID-19. Using immunoSEQ multiplex PCR, the repertoire was profiled, and TCRdb retains in-frame clones only, with some absent. This sample has 140,000 or so clones, with more than 80% found just once. The sample was peripheral blood. Receptors were obtained from a woman over 75 with acute or convalescent COVID-19. Each CDR3 is given with its conserved first and last residue. D genes are given only for firm matches. Not every row has a clone size; where given, it reads once, few, many or a size class.

cdr3_nt: TGTGCCAGCAGCTTAGCTGAGTATGACAGGGAACCCTATGGCTACACCTTC; cdr3_aa: CASSLAEYDREPYGYTF; v_call: TRBV7-8; d_call: TRBD1; clone_size: .; j_call: TRBJ1-2
cdr3_nt: TGTGCCAGCTCCCTTGGGACAGGAGGGGGAAACACCATATATTTT; cdr3_aa: CASSLGTGGGNTIYF; v_call: TRBV18; d_call: TRBD1; clone_size: .; j_call: TRBJ1-3
cdr3_nt: TGTGCCAGCAGTGAAGCCCGAGGGACAGAAGACTCACCCCTCCACTTT; cdr3_aa: CASSEARGTEDSPLHF; v_call: TRBV6-4; d_call: TRBD1; clone_size: once; j_call: TRBJ1-6
cdr3_nt: TGTGCCAGCAGTTTGGGACAGAGTGAAGCTTTCTTT; cdr3_aa: CASSLGQSEAFF; v_call: TRBV12-3/TRBV12-4; d_call: TRBD1; clone_size: few; j_call: TRBJ1-1
cdr3_nt: TGCGCCAGCAGCTTGGAGGGACAGGTCAATCAGCCCCAGCATTTT; cdr3_aa: CASSLEGQVNQPQHF; v_call: TRBV5-1; d_call: TRBD1; clone_size: .; j_call: TRBJ1-5
cdr3_nt: TGTGCCAGCAGCCCCCCTTTCCTGGATACGCAGTATTTT; cdr3_aa: CASSPPFLDTQYF; v_call: TRBV3-1/TRBV3-2; d_call: .; clone_size: .; j_call: TRBJ2-3
cdr3_nt: TGTGCCAGCAGTTACTCGGTACAGGGGGCTGGAAACACCATATATTTT; cdr3_aa: CASSYSVQGAGNTIYF; v_call: TRBV6-5; d_call: TRBD1; clone_size: .; j_call: TRBJ1-3
cdr3_nt: TGCAGTGCTATATATAACTATGGCTACACCTTC; cdr3_aa: CSAIYNYGYTF; v_call: TRBV20-1; d_call: .; clone_size: .; j_call: TRBJ1-2
cdr3_nt: TGTGCCAGCAGCCAAGACTTGAACACTGAAGCTTTCTTT; cdr3_aa: CASSQDLNTEAFF; v_call: TRBV14; d_call: .; clone_size: few; j_call: TRBJ1-1
cdr3_nt: TGTGCCAGCAGCCTTCCGGGGGTGGACTATGGCTACACCTTC; cdr3_aa: CASSLPGVDYGYTF; v_call: TRBV9; d_call: .; clone_size: .; j_call: TRBJ1-2
cdr3_nt: TGTGCCAGCAGTGGAGCCGCAGGAGGTTCACCCCTCCACTTT; cdr3_aa: CASSGAAGGSPLHF; v_call: TRBV2; d_call: .; clone_size: few; j_call: TRBJ1-6
cdr3_nt: TGTGCCAGTAGTATCCGGACAGGGGGCGCGAATGAAAAACTGTTTTTT; cdr3_aa: CASSIRTGGANEKLFF; v_call: TRBV19; d_call: TRBD1; clone_size: once; j_call: TRBJ1-4
cdr3_nt: TGCGCCAGCAGCTCCCTAACAGGACCCACAGATACGCAGTATTTT; cdr3_aa: CASSSLTGPTDTQYF; v_call: TRBV5-1; d_call: .; clone_size: .; j_call: TRBJ2-3
cdr3_nt: TGTGCCACAGACCCAAAACCGGGACAGGGTAGGACCGGGGAGCTGTTTTTT; cdr3_aa: CATDPKPGQGRTGELFF; v_call: TRBV28; d_call: TRBD1; clone_size: once; j_call: TRBJ2-2
cdr3_nt: TGTGCCAGCAGCAAAGGGGGGACAGGGGAGGAACAGCCCCAGCATTTT; cdr3_aa: CASSKGGTGEEQPQHF; v_call: TRBV21-1; d_call: .; clone_size: .; j_call: TRBJ1-5
cdr3_nt: TGTGCCAGCAGCTTAGCCCCCGGGGGGGCGTCTGGAAACACCATATATTTT; cdr3_aa: CASSLAPGGASGNTIYF; v_call: TRBV7-2; d_call: .; clone_size: .; j_call: TRBJ1-3
cdr3_nt: TGTGCCATCAGTGAGTCAGCACACGAGCAGTACTTC; cdr3_aa: CAISESAHEQYF; v_call: TRBV10-3; d_call: .; clone_size: .; j_call: TRBJ2-7
cdr3_nt: TGTGCCACCCTCCGCCGGTCTAACTATGGCTACACCTTC; cdr3_aa: CATLRRSNYGYTF; v_call: TRBV2; d_call: .; clone_size: .; j_call: TRBJ1-2
cdr3_nt: TGTGCCAGCAGCCCCTACTTTAGGAGCACCGAAGCTTTCTTT; cdr3_aa: CASSPYFRSTEAFF; v_call: TRBV5-5; d_call: .; clone_size: .; j_call: TRBJ1-1
cdr3_nt: TGTGCCAGCAGCCAATCTACGGGGTTTAGTGGCTACACCTTC; cdr3_aa: CASSQSTGFSGYTF; v_call: TRBV7-2; d_call: .; clone_size: .; j_call: TRBJ1-2
cdr3_nt: TGTGCCTGGAGTTGGCAGGGGTGGAACACTGAAGCTTTCTTT; cdr3_aa: CAWSWQGWNTEAFF; v_call: TRBV30; d_call: .; clone_size: .; j_call: TRBJ1-1
cdr3_nt: TGTGCCAGCAGCTCCAACGGACAGGGAGGGGGCTATGGCTACACCTTC; cdr3_aa: CASSSNGQGGGYGYTF; v_call: TRBV7-9; d_call: TRBD1; clone_size: once; j_call: TRBJ1-2
cdr3_nt: TGTGCCAGCAGTCCCTTGTTAGGGGGTGATCAGCCCCAGCATTTT; cdr3_aa: CASSPLLGGDQPQHF; v_call: TRBV2; d_call: .; clone_size: .; j_call: TRBJ1-5
cdr3_nt: TGTGCCATCAGTGAGTTAGCTAACTATGGCTACACCTTC; cdr3_aa: CAISELANYGYTF; v_call: TRBV10-3; d_call: .; clone_size: .; j_call: TRBJ1-2
cdr3_nt: TGTGCCAGCAGTACGACTAGCGGACCTTACAATGAGCAGTTCTTC; cdr3_aa: CASSTTSGPYNEQFF; v_call: TRBV5-4; d_call: TRBD2; clone_size: .; j_call: TRBJ2-1
cdr3_nt: TGTGCCAGCAGTAGGACTAGACAGTCTAACTATGGCTACACCTTC; cdr3_aa: CASSRTRQSNYGYTF; v_call: TRBV6-5; d_call: .; clone_size: .; j_call: TRBJ1-2
cdr3_nt: TGTGCCAGCAGTCCCCTGGGGGCTCAGGGAACTGAAGCTTTCTTT; cdr3_aa: CASSPLGAQGTEAFF; v_call: TRBV25-1; d_call: .; clone_size: .; j_call: TRBJ1-1
cdr3_nt: TGTGCCAGCAGCTCGCAGACAGGGGGGAACACCATATATTTT; cdr3_aa: CASSSQTGGNTIYF; v_call: TRBV7-2; d_call: TRBD1; clone_size: .; j_call: TRBJ1-3